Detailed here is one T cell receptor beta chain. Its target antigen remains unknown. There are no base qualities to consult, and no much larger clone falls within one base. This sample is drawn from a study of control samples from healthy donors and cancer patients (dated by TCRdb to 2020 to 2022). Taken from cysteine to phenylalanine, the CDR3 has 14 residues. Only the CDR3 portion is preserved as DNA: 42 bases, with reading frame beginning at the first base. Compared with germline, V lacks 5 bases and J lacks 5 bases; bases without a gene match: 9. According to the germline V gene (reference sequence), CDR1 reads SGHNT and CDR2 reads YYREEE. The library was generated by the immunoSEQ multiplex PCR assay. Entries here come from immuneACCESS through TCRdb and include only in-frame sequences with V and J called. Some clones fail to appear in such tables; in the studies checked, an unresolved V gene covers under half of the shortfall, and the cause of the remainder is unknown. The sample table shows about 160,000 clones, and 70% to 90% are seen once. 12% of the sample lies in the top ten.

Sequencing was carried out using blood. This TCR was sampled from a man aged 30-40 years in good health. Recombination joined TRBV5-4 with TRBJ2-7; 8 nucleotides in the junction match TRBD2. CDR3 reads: CASSRSGNEDEQYF. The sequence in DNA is TGTGCCAGCAGTCGTAGCGGGAATGAAGACGAGCAGTACTTC.